The source of this T cell receptor (beta chain) is a study of blood T cell repertoires in COVID-19. Whole-study context: Sample material is recorded as cDNA or gDNA derived from T cells, B-cell-depleted T cells, or PBMCs.

Germline CDR1 MGHRA, CDR2 YSYEKL. This CDR3 has 16 residues. V was pared by 1 base and J by 0 bases, with 12 bases between. Generated by immunoSEQ multiplex PCR, the TCRdb table keeps only in-frame clones and is missing some. This table has 300,000 to 350,000 clones, roughly 90% appearing once. Followed over time, Seattle patients had been enrolled while infection was active. The J gene is TRBJ1-2, the V gene TRBV4-1, with no clear D. The sample comprised peripheral blood. The receptor was derived from a woman in her twenties or thirties with COVID-19, enrolled during active disease. The CDR3 DNA is TGCGCCAGCAGCCAAGGGAAGATTCTAGCTAACTATGGCTACACCTTC. Encoded protein: CASSQGKILANYGYTF.